A selection of T cell receptor beta chains follows, all from one sample in a study of blood T cell repertoires in COVID-19. Sequenced by immunoSEQ multiplex PCR; TCRdb stores in-frame clones only, minus some. The sample yields fewer than 200,000 clones, about 93% seen once. Sequencing was performed on peripheral blood. Receptors were obtained from a woman aged 50 to 65 with acute or convalescent COVID-19. Both conserved end residues are part of each CDR3. The order of the fields is D gene, V gene, clone size, J gene, CDR3 DNA, CDR3 protein. The D gene is left open where the match is weak. Only part of the rows carry a size: once, few, many, or a class if the clone is expanded.

D: NA; V: TRBV25-1; size: NA; J: TRBJ1-2; DNA: TGTGCCAGCAGTGATGGCAGACTCTACACCTTC; CDR3: CASSDGRLYTF
D: NA; V: TRBV3-1/TRBV3-2; size: once; J: TRBJ1-1; DNA: TGTGCCAGCAGCCAAGCGGTGAACACTGAAGCTTTCTTT; CDR3: CASSQAVNTEAFF
D: NA; V: TRBV3-1/TRBV3-2; size: NA; J: TRBJ2-1; DNA: TGTGCCAGCAGCCAAACGCTTTCAAGGGGGTACCCCTACAATGAGCAGTTCTTC; CDR3: CASSQTLSRGYPYNEQFF
D: TRBD1; V: TRBV11-2; size: NA; J: TRBJ2-2; DNA: TGTGCCAGCAGCACCAGCCCGGGACAGGGGATCGGGGAGCTGTTTTTT; CDR3: CASSTSPGQGIGELFF
D: TRBD1; V: TRBV4-1; size: NA; J: TRBJ2-1; DNA: TGCGCCAGCAGCCGCACCGAGGGGGCTTCCTACAATGAGCAGTTCTTC; CDR3: CASSRTEGASYNEQFF
D: NA; V: TRBV4-2; size: NA; J: TRBJ1-2; DNA: TGTGCCAGCAGCCAACGGGAGGGAGGCTACACCTTC; CDR3: CASSQREGGYTF
D: NA; V: TRBV19; size: NA; J: TRBJ2-3; DNA: TGTGCCAGTAGAGGACCGCCCCGCGGGGATACGCAGTATTTT; CDR3: CASRGPPRGDTQYF
D: NA; V: TRBV27; size: NA; J: TRBJ2-1; DNA: TGTGCCAGCAGTTTATCGGAGGGGTCGGGCAAGGCGTTCTTC; CDR3: CASSLSEGSGKAFF
D: NA; V: TRBV6-5; size: NA; J: TRBJ1-2; DNA: TGTGCCAGCTCCCCCGGTGTCGGAGACTATGGCTACACCTTC; CDR3: CASSPGVGDYGYTF
D: TRBD2; V: TRBV7-9; size: few; J: TRBJ2-5; DNA: TGTGCCAGCAGCCTTCGACTAGCGGTAATCCAAGAGACCCAGTACTTC; CDR3: CASSLRLAVIQETQYF
D: NA; V: TRBV5-8; size: NA; J: TRBJ1-1; DNA: TGTGCCAGCAGCTTGGGGGCAGCTCGTCCCAACACTGAAGCTTTCTTT; CDR3: CASSLGAARPNTEAFF
D: TRBD1; V: TRBV12-3/TRBV12-4; size: NA; J: TRBJ1-2; DNA: TGTGCCAGCAGTTTAGGGACAGGGAATGTCCACACCTTC; CDR3: CASSLGTGNVHTF
D: TRBD2; V: TRBV28; size: NA; J: TRBJ2-1; DNA: TGTGCCAGCAGGGAAGCGGGAGGGCCACACAATGAGCAGTTCTTC; CDR3: CASREAGGPHNEQFF
D: NA; V: TRBV24-1; size: few; J: TRBJ1-4; DNA: TGTGCCACCAGTGATTCTAGATCTAATTCGGGTGAAAAACTGTTTTTT; CDR3: CATSDSRSNSGEKLFF
D: TRBD1; V: TRBV4-1; size: NA; J: TRBJ2-1; DNA: TGCGCCAGCAGCCAAGCGGACTCAGGGGGCGCCGATAATGAGCAGTTCTTC; CDR3: CASSQADSGGADNEQFF
D: TRBD1; V: TRBV6-5; size: NA; J: TRBJ1-1; DNA: TGTGCCAGCAGTCGGACAGGGAACACTGAAGCTTTCTTT; CDR3: CASSRTGNTEAFF
D: NA; V: TRBV19; size: NA; J: TRBJ2-1; DNA: TGTGCCAGTAGTATAGGCGGGTACTCCTACAATGAGCAGTTCTTC; CDR3: CASSIGGYSYNEQFF
D: NA; V: TRBV7-2; size: NA; J: TRBJ1-4; DNA: TGTGCCAGCAGCCGTCGAGTGGGGGGTAATGAAAAACTGTTTTTT; CDR3: CASSRRVGGNEKLFF
D: NA; V: TRBV6-5; size: few; J: TRBJ1-1; DNA: TGTGCCAGCAGTTACTCGAACAGGGAAGCTTTCTTT; CDR3: CASSYSNREAFF
D: TRBD2; V: TRBV30; size: NA; J: TRBJ2-2; DNA: TGTGCCTGGACAGTTGGGGGGGCCGGGGAGCTGTTTTTT; CDR3: CAWTVGGAGELFF
D: NA; V: TRBV28; size: NA; J: TRBJ2-1; DNA: TGTGCCAGCAGTCCTACGGGGTCGATAGAGCAGTTCTTC; CDR3: CASSPTGSIEQFF
D: TRBD2; V: TRBV29-1; size: NA; J: TRBJ2-7; DNA: TGCAGCGTTGAAGGTGCGGGGGAGGCTTACGAGCAGTACTTC; CDR3: CSVEGAGEAYEQYF
D: TRBD1; V: TRBV7-2; size: once; J: TRBJ2-3; DNA: TGTGCCAGCGCCATTCAGGGGGCGAGAAGCACAGATACGCAGTATTTT; CDR3: CASAIQGARSTDTQYF
D: NA; V: TRBV2; size: few; J: TRBJ2-2; DNA: TGTGCCAGCAGTGAAAAGGGGTTCGGGACCGGGGAGCTGTTTTTT; CDR3: CASSEKGFGTGELFF
D: NA; V: TRBV4-1; size: NA; J: TRBJ1-1; DNA: TGCGCCAGCAGCCAAGAAAGGAGGGCGAACACTGAAGCTTTCTTT; CDR3: CASSQERRANTEAFF
D: NA; V: TRBV10-3; size: NA; J: TRBJ1-6; DNA: TGTGCCATCAGATCACAGGAGAATTCACCCCTCCACTTT; CDR3: CAIRSQENSPLHF
D: TRBD2; V: TRBV10-1; size: NA; J: TRBJ2-1; DNA: TGCGCCAGCAGTGAGGCCGGACTAGCGGGAATCTACAATGAGCAGTTCTTC; CDR3: CASSEAGLAGIYNEQFF
D: NA; V: TRBV2; size: NA; J: TRBJ1-5; DNA: TGTGCCAGCAGTGTCTTAAACGCGGGGCCCCAGCATTTT; CDR3: CASSVLNAGPQHF
D: TRBD2; V: TRBV24-1; size: NA; J: TRBJ2-1; DNA: TGTGCCACCAGTGATTTACGAGCGGGGGCCAATGAGCAGTTCTTC; CDR3: CATSDLRAGANEQFF
D: NA; V: TRBV7-9; size: NA; J: TRBJ1-6; DNA: TGTGCCAGCAGCTTCCACCGGGAACATTCACCCCTCCACTTT; CDR3: CASSFHREHSPLHF
D: TRBD2; V: TRBV7-8; size: NA; J: TRBJ2-1; DNA: TGTGCCAGCAGCGCGGGACTAGCGGATGAGCAGTTCTTC; CDR3: CASSAGLADEQFF
D: NA; V: TRBV5-1; size: NA; J: TRBJ2-3; DNA: TGCGCCACCCGGGACACCTTCACAGATACGCAGTATTTT; CDR3: CATRDTFTDTQYF
D: NA; V: TRBV30; size: few; J: TRBJ2-2; DNA: TGTGCCTGGAGTGTACCCGGGGGTAGGGACACCGGGGAGCTGTTTTTT; CDR3: CAWSVPGGRDTGELFF
D: NA; V: TRBV12-5; size: NA; J: TRBJ1-1; DNA: TGTGCTAGTGCCTTACAGAACACTGAAGCTTTCTTT; CDR3: CASALQNTEAFF
D: NA; V: TRBV15; size: NA; J: TRBJ1-2; DNA: TGTGCCACCAGCAGATCCCAAGGCGGCTATGGCTACACCTTC; CDR3: CATSRSQGGYGYTF
D: NA; V: TRBV6-6; size: NA; J: TRBJ2-1; DNA: TGTGCCAGCAGTTACTCACCCCGGGGCAATGAGCAGTTCTTC; CDR3: CASSYSPRGNEQFF
D: TRBD2; V: TRBV2; size: NA; J: TRBJ2-7; DNA: TGTGCCAGCAGTGAAGGAAGCGGGGTTTCCTACGAGCAGTACTTC; CDR3: CASSEGSGVSYEQYF